The 3 T cell receptor beta chains given below trace back to one sample, sequenced in a study of blood T cell repertoires in COVID-19. Profiling relied on immunoSEQ multiplex PCR, and the TCRdb table lists in-frame clones only, not all of them. The repertoire holds a few hundred thousand clones, over 80% seen once, with 5.5% to 7.5% in the top ten. What was sequenced was PBMCs or T cells enriched from blood (not recorded which). These receptors came from a woman between 40 and 55 years old who had recovered from COVID-19.

This sequence joins TRBV6-5 and TRBJ2-1; perhaps TRBD1 as D (6 bases). V lost 10 bases, J lost 1 base, and 14 bases lay in between. The CDR3 loop spans 14 amino acids. Germline loops: CDR1 MNHEY, CDR2 SVGAGI. The CDR3 reads CAIGRGGSYNEQFF. The CDR3 DNA follows: TGTGCCATCGGTAGAGGGGGTTCCTACAATGAGCAGTTCTTC.

This chain uses TRBV5-6 with TRBJ1-2, with 8 bases matching TRBD1. Germline V lookup: CDR1 SGHDT, CDR2 YYEEEE. J gave up 6 bases and V 3 bases, and 7 bases lay outside the gene matches. The CDR3 spans 14 residues. The CDR3 sequence is CASSSRGHGDGYTF. CDR3 nucleotides: TGTGCCAGCAGCTCCAGGGGGCACGGCGATGGCTACACCTTC.

V and J are TRBV3-1 (or the pseudogene TRBV3-2) and TRBJ2-5, with 7 bases lining up with TRBD1. CDR1 is LGHDT, CDR2 YNNKEL, per germline (reference sequence). The junction had 20 bases not matched to a gene; V was cut back by 4 bases and J by 6 bases. The CDR3 length is 18 residues. In nucleotides, the CDR3 is TGTGCCAGCAGCCGCCGGCCCAAAGGACAGGCTGCCGGGAAGACCCAGTACTTC. It specifies CASSRRPKGQAAGKTQYF.